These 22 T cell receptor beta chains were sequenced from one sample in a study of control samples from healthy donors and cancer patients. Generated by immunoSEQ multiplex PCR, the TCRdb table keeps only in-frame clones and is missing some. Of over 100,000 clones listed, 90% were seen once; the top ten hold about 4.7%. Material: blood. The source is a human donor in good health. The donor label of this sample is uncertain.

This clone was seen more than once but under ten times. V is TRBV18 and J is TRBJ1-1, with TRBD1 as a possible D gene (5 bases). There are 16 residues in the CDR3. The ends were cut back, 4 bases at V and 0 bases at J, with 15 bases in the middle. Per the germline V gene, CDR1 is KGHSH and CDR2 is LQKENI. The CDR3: CASSLNQGTMNTEAFF. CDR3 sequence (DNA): TGTGCCAGCTCACTAAATCAAGGGACCATGAACACTGAAGCTTTCTTT. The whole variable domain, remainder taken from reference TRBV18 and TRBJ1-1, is NAGVMQNPRHLVRRRGQEARLRCSPMKGHSHVYWYRQLPEEGLKFMVYLQKENIIDESGMPKERFSAEFPKEGPSILRIQQVVRGDSAAYFCASSLNQGTMNTEAFFGQGTRLTVV.

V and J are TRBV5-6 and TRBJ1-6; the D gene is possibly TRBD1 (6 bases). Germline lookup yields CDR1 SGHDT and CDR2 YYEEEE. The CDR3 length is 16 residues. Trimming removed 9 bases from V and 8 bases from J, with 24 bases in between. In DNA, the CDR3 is TGTGCCACAAGCCGCTTGCGTATGGGGGCAGATTCACCCCTCCACTTT. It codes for CATSRLRMGADSPLHF.

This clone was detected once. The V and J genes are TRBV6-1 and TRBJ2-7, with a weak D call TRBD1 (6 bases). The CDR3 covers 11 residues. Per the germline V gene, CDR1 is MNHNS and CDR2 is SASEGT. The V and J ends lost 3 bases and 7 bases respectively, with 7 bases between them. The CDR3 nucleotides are TGTGCCAGCAGTGACAGGGGTGAGCAGTACTTC. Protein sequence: CASSDRGEQYF.

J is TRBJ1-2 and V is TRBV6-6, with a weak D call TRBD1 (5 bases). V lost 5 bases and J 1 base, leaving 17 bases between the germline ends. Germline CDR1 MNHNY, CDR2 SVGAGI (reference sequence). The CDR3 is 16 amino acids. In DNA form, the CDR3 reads TGTGCCAGCAGTCAGGGTTTTTTGGGGATTAACTATGGCTACACCTTC. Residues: CASSQGFLGINYGYTF.

For the CDR3, the DNA is TGTGCCAGCAGCTTCGGCGGGGACACTGAAGCTTTCTTT. It is translated as CASSFGGDTEAFF. The chain links TRBV5-4 to TRBJ1-1; D not certain. V lost 2 bases and J 3 bases, leaving 8 bases between the germline ends. Germline V gene data show CDR1 as SGHNT and CDR2 as YYREEE (reference sequence). The CDR3 extends over 13 amino acids.

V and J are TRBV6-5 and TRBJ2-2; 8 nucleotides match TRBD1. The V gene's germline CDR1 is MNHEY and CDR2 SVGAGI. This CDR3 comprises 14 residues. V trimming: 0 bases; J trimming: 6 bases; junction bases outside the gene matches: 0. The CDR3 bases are TGTGCCAGCAGTTACTCGACAGGGGCCGGGGAGCTGTTTTTT. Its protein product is CASSYSTGAGELFF.

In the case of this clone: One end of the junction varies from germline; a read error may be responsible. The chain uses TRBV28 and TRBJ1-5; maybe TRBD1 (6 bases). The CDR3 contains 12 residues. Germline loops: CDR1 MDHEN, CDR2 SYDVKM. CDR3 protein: CASRSRDKEYLF. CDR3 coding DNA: TGTGCCAGCAGGTCCCGGGACAAAGAGTATTTGTTT.

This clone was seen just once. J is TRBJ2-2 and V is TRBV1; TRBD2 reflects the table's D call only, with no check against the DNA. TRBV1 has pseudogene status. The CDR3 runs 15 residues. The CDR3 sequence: CTSSHSGGPTGELFF. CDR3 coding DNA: TGCACCAGCAGCCATAGCGGGGGGCCTACCGGGGAGCTGTTTTTT.

The CDR3 spells CASTDTSNYGYTF. The CDR3 DNA reads as TGTGCCAGCACAGACACCTCTAACTATGGCTACACCTTC. This rearrangement joins TRBV6-6 to TRBJ1-2; the D is unclear. V lost 7 bases to trimming and J lost 0 bases, with 9 bases between them. This CDR3 has 13 residues. Per the germline V gene, CDR1 is MNHNY and CDR2 is SVGAGI (reference sequence).

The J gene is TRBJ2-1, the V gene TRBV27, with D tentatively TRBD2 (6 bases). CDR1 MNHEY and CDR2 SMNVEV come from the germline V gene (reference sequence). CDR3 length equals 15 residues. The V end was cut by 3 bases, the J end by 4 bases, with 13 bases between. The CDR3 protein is CASSLTWRGYNEQFF. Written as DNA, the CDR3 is TGTGCCAGCAGTTTGACCTGGAGGGGATACAATGAGCAGTTCTTC.

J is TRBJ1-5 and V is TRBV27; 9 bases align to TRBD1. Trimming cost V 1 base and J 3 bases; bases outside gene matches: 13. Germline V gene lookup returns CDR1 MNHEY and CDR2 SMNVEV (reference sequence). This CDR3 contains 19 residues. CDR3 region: CASSLYSARGTGYNQPQHF. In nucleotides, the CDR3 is TGTGCCAGCAGTTTATATTCTGCGCGTGGGACAGGGTACAATCAGCCCCAGCATTTT.

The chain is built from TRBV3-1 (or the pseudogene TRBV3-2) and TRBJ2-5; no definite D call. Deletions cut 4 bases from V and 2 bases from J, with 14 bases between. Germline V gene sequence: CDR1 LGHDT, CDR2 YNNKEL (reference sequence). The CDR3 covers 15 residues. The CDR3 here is CASSRTAGQQETQYF. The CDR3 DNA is TGTGCCAGCAGCCGTACGGCTGGCCAGCAAGAGACCCAGTACTTC.

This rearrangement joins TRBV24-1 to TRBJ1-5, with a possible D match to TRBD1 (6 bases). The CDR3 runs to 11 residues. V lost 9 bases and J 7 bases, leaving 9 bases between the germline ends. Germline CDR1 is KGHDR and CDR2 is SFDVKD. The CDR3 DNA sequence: TGTGCCACCGCAGGGGTACAGCCCCAGCATTTT. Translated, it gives CATAGVQPQHF.

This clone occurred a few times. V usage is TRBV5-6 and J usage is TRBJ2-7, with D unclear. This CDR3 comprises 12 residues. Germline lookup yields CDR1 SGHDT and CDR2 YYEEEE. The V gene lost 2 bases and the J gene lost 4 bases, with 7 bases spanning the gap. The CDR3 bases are TGTGCCAGCAGCTTCGGTGATTACGAGCAGTACTTC. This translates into CASSFGDYEQYF.

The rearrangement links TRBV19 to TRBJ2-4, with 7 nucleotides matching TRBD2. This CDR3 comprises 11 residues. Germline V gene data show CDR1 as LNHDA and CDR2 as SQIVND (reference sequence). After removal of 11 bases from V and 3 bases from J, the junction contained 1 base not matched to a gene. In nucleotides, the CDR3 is TGTGCCGCTAGCGGCAAAAACATTCAGTACTTC. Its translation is CAASGKNIQYF.

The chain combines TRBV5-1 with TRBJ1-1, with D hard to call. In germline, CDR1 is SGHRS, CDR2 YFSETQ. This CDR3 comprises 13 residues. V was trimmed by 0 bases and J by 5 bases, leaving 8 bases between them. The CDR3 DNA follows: TGCGCCAGCAGCTTGGTTGACGGGACTGAAGCTTTCTTT. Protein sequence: CASSLVDGTEAFF. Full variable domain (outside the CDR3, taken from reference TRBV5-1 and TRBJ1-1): KAGVTQTPRYLIKTRGQQVTLSCSPISGHRSVSWYQQTPGQGLQFLFEYFSETQRNKGNFPGRFSGRQFSNSRSEMNVSTLELGDSALYLCASSLVDGTEAFFGQGTRLTVV.

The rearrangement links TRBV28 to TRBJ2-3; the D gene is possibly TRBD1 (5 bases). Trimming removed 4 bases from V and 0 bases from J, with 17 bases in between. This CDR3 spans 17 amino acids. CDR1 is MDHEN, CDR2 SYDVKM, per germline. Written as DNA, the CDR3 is TGTGCCAGCAGTTCCCATCCGACAGCCACTAGCACAGATACGCAGTATTTT. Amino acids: CASSSHPTATSTDTQYF.

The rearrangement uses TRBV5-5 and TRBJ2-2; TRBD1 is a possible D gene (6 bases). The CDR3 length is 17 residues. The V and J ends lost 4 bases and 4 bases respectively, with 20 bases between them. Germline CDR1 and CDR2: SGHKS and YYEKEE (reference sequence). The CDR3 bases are TGTGCCAGCAGCCCCCAGGCCCGCAGGGGTTCCACCGGGGAGCTGTTTTTT. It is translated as CASSPQARRGSTGELFF. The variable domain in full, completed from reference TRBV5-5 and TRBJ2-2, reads DAGVTQSPTHLIKTRGQQVTLRCSPISGHKSVSWYQQVLGQGPQFIFQYYEKEERGRGNFPDRFSARQFPNYSSELNVNALLLGDSALYLCASSPQARRGSTGELFFGEGSRLTVL.

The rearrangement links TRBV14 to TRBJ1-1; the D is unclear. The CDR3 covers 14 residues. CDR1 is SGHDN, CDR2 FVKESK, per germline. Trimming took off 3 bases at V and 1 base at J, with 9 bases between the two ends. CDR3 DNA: TGTGCCAGCAGCCACGGGCGGTGGAACACTGAAGCTTTCTTT. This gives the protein CASSHGRWNTEAFF. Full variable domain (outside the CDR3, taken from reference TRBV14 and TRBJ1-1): EAGVTQFPSHSVIEKGQTVTLRCDPISGHDNLYWYRRVMGKEIKFLLHFVKESKQDESGMPNNRFLAERTGGTYSTLKVQPAELEDSGVYFCASSHGRWNTEAFFGQGTRLTVV.

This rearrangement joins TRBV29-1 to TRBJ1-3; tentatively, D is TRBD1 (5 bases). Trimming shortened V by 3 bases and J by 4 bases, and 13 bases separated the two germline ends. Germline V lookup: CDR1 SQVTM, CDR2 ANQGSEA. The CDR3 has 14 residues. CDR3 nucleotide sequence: TGCAGCGTTGAGGAGTCAGGGAGGGGAAACACCATATATTTT. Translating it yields CSVEESGRGNTIYF.

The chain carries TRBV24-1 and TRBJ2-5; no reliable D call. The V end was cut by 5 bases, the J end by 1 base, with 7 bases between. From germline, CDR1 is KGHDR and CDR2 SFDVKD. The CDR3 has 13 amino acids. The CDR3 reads CATSGPTQETQYF. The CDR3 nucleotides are TGTGCCACCAGTGGCCCCACCCAAGAGACCCAGTACTTC.

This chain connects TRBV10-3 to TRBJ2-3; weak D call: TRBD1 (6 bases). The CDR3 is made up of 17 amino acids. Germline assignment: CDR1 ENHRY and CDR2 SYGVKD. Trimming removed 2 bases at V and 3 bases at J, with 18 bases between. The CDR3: CAISEMTGWGGTDTQYF. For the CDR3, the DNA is TGTGCCATCAGTGAGATGACAGGTTGGGGTGGTACAGATACGCAGTATTTT.